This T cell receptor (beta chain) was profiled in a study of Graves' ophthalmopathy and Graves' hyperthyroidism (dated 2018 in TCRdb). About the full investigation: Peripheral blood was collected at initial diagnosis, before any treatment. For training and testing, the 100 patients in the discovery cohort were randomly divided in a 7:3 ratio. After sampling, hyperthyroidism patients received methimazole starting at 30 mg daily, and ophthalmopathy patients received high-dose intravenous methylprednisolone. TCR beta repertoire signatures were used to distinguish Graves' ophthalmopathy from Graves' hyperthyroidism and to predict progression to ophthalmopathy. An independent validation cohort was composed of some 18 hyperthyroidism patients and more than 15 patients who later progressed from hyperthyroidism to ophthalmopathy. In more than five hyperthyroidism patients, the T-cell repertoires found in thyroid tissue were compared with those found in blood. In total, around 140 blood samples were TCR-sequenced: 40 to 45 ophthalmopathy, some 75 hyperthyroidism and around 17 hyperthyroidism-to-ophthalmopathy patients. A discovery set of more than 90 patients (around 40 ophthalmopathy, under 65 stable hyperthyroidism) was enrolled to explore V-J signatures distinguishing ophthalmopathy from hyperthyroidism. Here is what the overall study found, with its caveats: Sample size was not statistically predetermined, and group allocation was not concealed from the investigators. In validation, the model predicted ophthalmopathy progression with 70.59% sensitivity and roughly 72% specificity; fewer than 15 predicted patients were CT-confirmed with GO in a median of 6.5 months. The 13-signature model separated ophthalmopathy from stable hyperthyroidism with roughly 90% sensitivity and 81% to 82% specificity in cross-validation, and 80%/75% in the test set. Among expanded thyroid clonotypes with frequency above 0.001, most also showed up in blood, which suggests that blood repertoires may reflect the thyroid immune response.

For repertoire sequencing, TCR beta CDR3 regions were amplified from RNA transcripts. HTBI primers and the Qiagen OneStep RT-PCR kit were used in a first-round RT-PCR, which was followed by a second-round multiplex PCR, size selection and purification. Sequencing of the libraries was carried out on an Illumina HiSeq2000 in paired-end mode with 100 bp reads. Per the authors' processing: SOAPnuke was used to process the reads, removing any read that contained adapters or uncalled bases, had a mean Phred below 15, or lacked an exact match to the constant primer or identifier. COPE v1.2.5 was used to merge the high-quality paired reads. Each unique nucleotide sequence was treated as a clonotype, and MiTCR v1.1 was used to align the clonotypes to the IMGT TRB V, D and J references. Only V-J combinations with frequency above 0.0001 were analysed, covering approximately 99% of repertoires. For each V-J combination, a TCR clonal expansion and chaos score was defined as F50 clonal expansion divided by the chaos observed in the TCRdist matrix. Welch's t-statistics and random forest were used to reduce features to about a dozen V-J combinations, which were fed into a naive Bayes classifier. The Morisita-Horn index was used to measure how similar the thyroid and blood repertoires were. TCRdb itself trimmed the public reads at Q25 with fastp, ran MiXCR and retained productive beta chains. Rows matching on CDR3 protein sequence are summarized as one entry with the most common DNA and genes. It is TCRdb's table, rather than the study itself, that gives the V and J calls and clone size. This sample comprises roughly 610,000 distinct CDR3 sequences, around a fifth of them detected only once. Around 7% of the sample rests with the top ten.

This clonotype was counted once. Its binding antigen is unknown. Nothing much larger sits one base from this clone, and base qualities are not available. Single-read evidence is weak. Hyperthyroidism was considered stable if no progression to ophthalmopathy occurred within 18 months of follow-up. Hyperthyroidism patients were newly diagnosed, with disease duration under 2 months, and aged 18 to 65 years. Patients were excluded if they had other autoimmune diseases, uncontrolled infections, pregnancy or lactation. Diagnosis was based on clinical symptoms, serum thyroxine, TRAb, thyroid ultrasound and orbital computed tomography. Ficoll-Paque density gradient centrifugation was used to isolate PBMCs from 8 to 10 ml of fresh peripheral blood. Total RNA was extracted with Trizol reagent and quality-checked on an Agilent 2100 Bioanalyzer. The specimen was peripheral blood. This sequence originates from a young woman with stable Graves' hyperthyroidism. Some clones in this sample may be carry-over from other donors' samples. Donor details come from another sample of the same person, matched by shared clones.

DNA sequence: TGTGCCAGCTACCAGGGGGGATACGAGCAGTACTTC. Its protein is CASYQGGYEQYF. Recombination connected TRBV28 to TRBJ2-7, and the D gene may be TRBD1, 7 bases matching. The CDR3 measures 12 amino acids from cysteine to phenylalanine. Just CDR3 DNA is preserved here, 36 bases in frame from base 1. From the germline V gene, CDR1 is MDHEN and CDR2 is SYDVKM. V loses 8 bases, J loses 4 bases, and the germline ends lie 12 bases apart. Extended through the reference TRBV28 and TRBJ2-7 proteins, this CDR3 yields the full variable domain: DVKVTQSSRYLVKRTGEKVFLECVQDMDHENMFWYRQDPGLGLRLIYFSYDVKMKEKGDIPEGYSVSREKKERFSLILESASTNQTSMYLCASYQGGYEQYFGPGTRLTVT.